The clone carrying this TCR beta chain occurred many times. Its antigen remains unknown. These data originate in a study of response to subunit inactivated influenza vaccine. Study-level findings and limits: Every seasonal influenza vaccination brings in few new T cells, the authors suggested.

The germline V gene has CDR1 SQVTM and CDR2 ANQGSEA. The CDR3 covers 13 residues. The V end lost 3 bases, the J end lost 1 base, and 9 bases lay between the germline ends. TCRdb reprocessed the RT-PCR reads with MiXCR, giving one entry per CDR3 protein. The sample has about 300,000 distinct CDR3 sequences, about a fifth seen once. Source: PBMCs from blood, taken less than 22 months after vaccination. The TCR originated in a man between 50 and 75 years old who received an inactivated influenza vaccine. The rearrangement joins TRBV29-1 to TRBJ1-1, with D possibly matching TRBD1 (6 bases). CDR3 protein: CSVDLGQNTEAFF. In DNA form, the CDR3 reads TGCAGCGTTGACCTGGGACAGAACACTGAAGCTTTCTTT.